The rows below give T cell receptor beta chains drawn from one sample of a study of STAT5B mutations in CD4+ large granular lymphocyte leukemia. Libraries were prepared by immunoSEQ multiplex PCR; TCRdb keeps only in-frame clonotypes and omits some of them. The repertoire includes 25,000 to 35,000 clones, around 70% of them detected once, and about 0.45% sits in the top ten. The material sequenced was CD4+ T cells from blood buffy coats. These receptors came from a human donor in good health. Both conserved end residues are part of each CDR3. Fields, in order: D gene, clone size, J gene, V gene, CDR3 protein, CDR3 DNA. The D gene is left open where the match is weak. Size is stated for part of the rows, as once, few or many counts, or as a class when the clone is expanded.

TRBD1 | . | TRBJ1-1 | TRBV28 | CASSPPGQGPEAFF | TGTGCCAGCAGCCCCCCGGGACAGGGTCCTGAAGCTTTCTTT
. | few | TRBJ1-1 | TRBV5-4 | CASSLVGVAFF | TGTGCCAGCAGCTTGGTAGGGGTAGCTTTCTTT
. | . | TRBJ2-1 | TRBV6-5 | CASSYADLNNEQFF | TGTGCCAGCAGTTACGCCGACTTAAACAATGAGCAGTTCTTC
TRBD1 | few | TRBJ2-7 | TRBV7-6 | CASSSGTGAYEQYF | TGTGCCAGCAGCTCCGGGACAGGGGCCTACGAGCAGTACTTC
. | . | TRBJ1-4 | TRBV6-5 | CASRAGSTTNEKLFF | TGTGCCAGCAGAGCCGGGTCAACAACTAATGAAAAACTGTTTTTT
TRBD1 | . | TRBJ1-3 | TRBV9 | CASSVTGGEAGNTIYF | TGTGCCAGCAGCGTGACAGGGGGAGAAGCTGGAAACACCATATATTTT
. | . | TRBJ1-1 | TRBV5-1 | CASSLQPGQNTEAFF | TGCGCCAGCAGCCTACAACCGGGACAGAACACTGAAGCTTTCTTT
TRBD2 | . | TRBJ2-1 | TRBV4-2 | CASSQGWGGGDGSEQFF | TGTGCCAGCAGCCAAGGGTGGGGCGGGGGGGATGGTAGTGAGCAGTTCTTC
. | few | TRBJ1-1 | TRBV4-2 | CASSQSVNDLREAFF | TGTGCCAGCAGCCAGTCGGTCAACGATTTGCGTGAAGCTTTCTTT
TRBD1 | few | TRBJ1-2 | TRBV6-5 | CASSIGTGKLHTF | TGTGCCAGCAGTATTGGGACAGGGAAGCTCCACACCTTC
. | few | TRBJ1-1 | TRBV5-1 | CASSLGGNTEAFF | TGCGCCAGCAGCTTGGGGGGAAACACTGAAGCTTTCTTT
. | few | TRBJ1-1 | TRBV29-1 | CSASNRVEAFF | TGCAGCGCTTCGAACAGGGTTGAAGCTTTCTTT
. | . | TRBJ2-1 | TRBV6-1 | CASSGRTTSYNEQFF | TGTGCCAGCAGCGGACGGACTACCTCCTACAATGAGCAGTTCTTC
. | few | TRBJ2-7 | TRBV6-5 | CASSYARGYEQYF | TGTGCCAGCAGTTACGCCCGGGGCTACGAGCAGTACTTC
. | . | TRBJ2-5 | TRBV7-3 | CASSFGPIQETQYF | TGTGCCAGCAGCTTTGGCCCCATCCAAGAGACCCAGTACTTC
. | few | TRBJ1-1 | TRBV28 | CASSLMSNTEAFF | TGTGCCAGCAGTTTAATGTCGAACACTGAAGCTTTCTTT
. | . | TRBJ2-7 | TRBV28 | CASSFTDPGSYEQYF | TGTGCCAGCAGTTTTACTGACCCGGGGTCCTACGAGCAGTACTTC
. | few | TRBJ2-3 | TRBV18 | CASSPRLTEQTSTDTQYF | TGTGCCAGCTCACCCCGTCTGACAGAACAAACTAGCACAGATACGCAGTATTTT
TRBD1 | . | TRBJ1-4 | TRBV30 | CAWGRGQGAEKLFF | TGTGCCTGGGGGAGGGGACAGGGGGCTGAAAAACTGTTTTTT
. | . | TRBJ2-2 | TRBV2 | CASSERLGGVLVAGELFF | TGTGCCAGCAGTGAAAGATTGGGGGGAGTCTTGGTGGCCGGGGAGCTGTTTTTT
. | . | TRBJ1-4 | TRBV18 | CASSPPSVGEKLFF | TGTGCCAGCTCACCACCGTCAGTAGGTGAAAAACTGTTTTTT
. | . | TRBJ1-2 | TRBV7-2 | CASSSDSYSYTF | TGTGCCAGCAGCTCCGACAGTTACAGCTACACCTTC
TRBD2 | . | TRBJ2-5 | TRBV30 | CAWSPLTTLAGETQYF | TGTGCCTGGAGTCCCCTCACAACGCTAGCGGGGGAGACCCAGTACTTC
TRBD1 | . | TRBJ1-2 | TRBV5-4 | CASSLDRELQGYTF | TGTGCCAGCAGCCTGGACAGGGAGTTACAGGGCTACACCTTC
. | . | TRBJ2-7 | TRBV5-1 | CASSLAVTAWSYEQYF | TGCGCCAGCAGCTTGGCCGTTACAGCATGGTCCTACGAGCAGTACTTC
. | . | TRBJ2-5 | TRBV27 | CASSFIGLQETQYF | TGTGCCAGCAGTTTTATAGGGTTACAAGAGACCCAGTACTTC
. | . | TRBJ1-5 | TRBV9 | CASSVAGGSNQPQHF | TGTGCCAGCAGCGTAGCCGGAGGTAGCAATCAGCCCCAGCATTTT
TRBD2 | . | TRBJ2-7 | TRBV2 | CASSERTSGYEQYF | TGTGCCAGCAGTGAAAGGACTAGCGGCTACGAGCAGTACTTC
TRBD1 | . | TRBJ1-3 | TRBV9 | CASSVYRDRGSGNTIYF | TGTGCCAGCAGCGTCTACCGGGACAGGGGCTCTGGAAACACCATATATTTT
TRBD1 | . | TRBJ1-5 | TRBV4-1 | CASSHRQGAFDQPQHF | TGCGCCAGCAGCCATCGTCAGGGGGCTTTCGATCAGCCCCAGCATTTT
TRBD2 | . | TRBJ2-1 | TRBV7-9 | CASSLSSGGANEQFF | TGTGCCAGCAGCTTATCCAGCGGGGGGGCAAATGAGCAGTTCTTC
. | . | TRBJ2-5 | TRBV29-1 | CSVDRETQYF | TGCAGCGTTGACCGGGAGACCCAGTACTTC
. | . | TRBJ1-2 | TRBV11-2 | CASSLGQGAIF | TGTGCCAGCAGCTTAGGGCAGGGAGCCATCTTC
. | . | TRBJ2-7 | TRBV7-2 | CASSLSNYEQYF | TGTGCCAGCAGCTTGTCTAACTACGAGCAGTACTTC
TRBD1 | . | TRBJ1-1 | TRBV5-1 | CASSWRTGSNMNTEAFF | TGCGCCAGCAGCTGGAGGACAGGATCTAACATGAACACTGAAGCTTTCTTT
. | . | TRBJ1-2 | TRBV10-3 | CAISQSSNYGYTF | TGTGCCATCAGCCAGAGTTCTAACTATGGCTACACCTTC
. | . | TRBJ2-7 | TRBV2 | CASSSSYEQYF | TGTGCCAGCAGTTCGTCCTACGAGCAGTACTTC